One T cell receptor beta chain is described in this entry. The germline V and J ends were trimmed by 5 bases and 9 bases, with 17 bases remaining between them. This CDR3 contains 14 residues. Germline-derived CDR1 and CDR2 are MNHEY and SMNVEV (reference sequence). The table came from immunoSEQ multiplex PCR; TCRdb's copy has only in-frame clones and leaves some out. The data contain about 100,000 clones, around 82% of them singletons. These data come from a study of cytomegalovirus exposure and HLA in healthy donors. The sequenced material came from PBMCs. This rearrangement joins TRBV27 to TRBJ1-3; D may be TRBD1 (6 bases). The TCR comes from a woman under 30 in good health and CMV-seronegative. CDR3 DNA: TGTGCCAGCAGTCCCCAGGGGCCCCAGGGCACCATATATTTT. Translating it yields CASSPQGPQGTIYF.